What follows describes a single T cell receptor beta chain. This receptor's antigen is unknown. Per-nucleotide qualities are absent, and no much larger clonotype sits a single base away. Per the publication, the treatment or condition label means: roughly 10-day PBMC culture with coronavirus spike peptide pools or control peptides (ViraFEST assay). The ViraFEST assay, used in the study, expanded antigen-specific T cells with peptide pools and then identified the expanded clonotypes through TCR sequencing. The positive SARS-CoV-2 PCR tests of the convalescent patients were dated from March to December 2020, before the Alpha, Beta and Delta variants emerged in the United States. Each well held roughly 2.2 million PBMCs cultured in IMDM containing approximately 5% human AB serum and roughly 10 IU/ml IL-2, with about 10 ug/ml peptide pools added. On days 3 and 7, half of the culture medium was replaced with fresh IL-2-containing medium. Once the cells had been in culture for roughly 11 days, the EasySep CD4+ T cell isolation kit was used to isolate CD4+ T cells by negative selection. PBMCs were separated from whole blood using Ficoll-Paque Plus gradient centrifugation and then either used fresh or cryopreserved at -140C. Triplicate wells were generally used for each culture condition.

The source of the sample is a study of vaccination and CD4 T cells after COVID-19 (dated by TCRdb to between 2021 and 2024). For the wider study: Convalescent patients had a positive SARS-CoV-2 result on nasal swab PCR, and of these patients, several had mild disease and one had severe disease. As controls, cultures received a CEFX viral epitope pool (the positive control), an HIV-1 Nef peptide pool (the negative control), or no peptide at all. Post-COVID blood samples were collected from convalescent patients a median of around 96 days after diagnosis, with a range of roughly 30 to 161 days. Two doses of either the Pfizer-BioNTech BNT162b2 vaccine (n=8) or the Moderna mRNA-1273 vaccine (n=2) were administered to participants. The spike-specific CD4+ TCR repertoire was compared before and after mRNA vaccination in approximately 9 COVID-19 convalescent patients and a few infection-naive healthy vaccine recipients. In the convalescent cohort there were six males and four females, among whom were two Hispanic individuals, seven Caucasians, two Asians and one multiracial person. The cultures were stimulated with overlapping spike peptide pools from SARS-CoV-2 and from the common cold coronaviruses HCoV-NL63, HCoV-OC43 and HCoV-229E. The time from the second vaccine dose to post-vaccine blood sampling had a median of 72 days and ranged from about 13 to 250 days.

As encoded in the germline V gene (reference sequence), CDR1 is SGHNT while CDR2 is YYREEE. The germline ends are 8 bases apart after V is trimmed by 0 bases and J by 0 bases. Spanning cysteine to phenylalanine, the CDR3 consists of 15 amino acids. The retained sequence is limited to the CDR3, 45 bases, with the frame set at the first base. Paper-wide results and their limitations: Only a relatively small number of convalescent patients were included in the study, and early timepoints following natural infection were not analyzed. The median number of SARS-CoV-2-reactive clonotypes rose from around 20 after infection to a few dozen after vaccination, but the change was not significant. Among convalescent patients, a median around 89% of the SARS-CoV-2-reactive clones seen after vaccination appeared only after vaccination, which suggests priming specific to the vaccine. In convalescent patients, nearly all vaccine-specific clones (304 of 307) were found to be mono-reactive for SARS-CoV-2 spike rather than cross-reactive with common cold coronaviruses.

Library prep was done by PCR. DNA from cultured CD4+ T cells was subjected to TCR sequencing with the Oncomine TCR Beta short-read assay at the Johns Hopkins FTIC core. The QIAamp micro DNA kit was used to extract genomic DNA from the cultured CD4+ T cells. Oncomine TCR Beta libraries from cultured CD4+ T cells were pooled using unique dual indexes and sequenced on an Illumina iSeq 100. Processing in the source paper ran as follows. Non-productive sequences were removed, and CDR3s not starting with C, not ending with F or W, or shorter than 7 amino acids were discarded. Antigen-specific clonotypes were identified with the MANAFEST web application by comparing peptide-stimulated wells with reference and other culture wells. To be called positive, a clone needed an FDR below 0.05, an odds ratio above 5, and a productive frequency above 0.1% in at least two of three replicate wells. A clonotype was classed as cross-reactive if the clonotype showed significant expansion both in SARS-CoV-2 spike wells and in at least one common cold coronavirus spike condition. Levenshtein distances (stringdist) and unrooted phylogenetic trees (ape) in R version 3.6.1 were used to assess CDR3 homology. TCRdb's own reprocessing of the public reads used fastp at Q25 and MiXCR and kept productive beta chains. Each record represents a unique CDR3 protein, reported with the most common genes and DNA among its rows. TCRdb, not the original authors, processed these V and J calls. The sample has some 16,000 distinct CDR3 sequences on record, roughly 45% of them singletons. The top ten clonotypes cover under 8% of the sample.

The sequencing here drew on CD4+ T cells from blood, cultured in vitro, taken after SARS-CoV-2 vaccination. The TCR comes from a human donor who had recovered from COVID-19. This receptor chain uses TRBV5-4 and TRBJ2-3; TRBD1 could be the D gene, as 5 bases match. The DNA is TGTGCCAGCAGCTTGGGACAGACTAGCACAGATACGCAGTATTTT. This codes for CASSLGQTSTDTQYF.